The TCR beta chain described here comes from a study of shared clonotypes between healthy human individuals. Trimming removed 5 bases from V and 5 bases from J; junction bases left unmatched: 7. The CDR3 loop spans 14 amino acids. Germline loops: CDR1 SGHVS, CDR2 FQNEAQ. Only CD45RO-negative cells positively selected for CCR7 counted as naive CD8 cells, so terminally differentiated effector memory CD45RA+ cells were excluded. The method was immunoSEQ multiplex PCR; TCRdb's version includes in-frame clones alone and lacks a portion of them. Altogether about 2 million clones are present, less than 95% being singletons, with the ten largest covering more than 0.95%.

The sample was naive CD8+ T cells sorted from blood. This clonotype was sampled from a man between 18 and 35 years old in good health. The chain couples TRBV7-8 to TRBJ2-7; 9 bases fit TRBD1. CDR3 sequence: CASSLGGQGDEQYF. DNA of the CDR3: TGTGCCAGCAGCCTAGGGGGACAGGGTGACGAGCAGTACTTC.